Reported below is one T cell receptor beta chain. The source of the sample is a study of blood T cell repertoires in COVID-19. Per germline, CDR1 KGHDR and CDR2 SFDVKD. Trimming left V 8 bases short and J 1 base short, with 7 bases between. The length of the CDR3 is 13 residues. TCRdb's table, derived via immunoSEQ multiplex PCR, lists solely in-frame clones and lacks some. The table shows more than 200,000 clones, with 80% to 90% occurring only once. The receptor comes from a woman aged 30 to 39 who had been exposed to COVID-19. This chain joins TRBV24-1 and TRBJ2-2; D is perhaps TRBD1 (5 bases). The sequenced sample was PBMCs or T cells enriched from blood (not recorded which). The CDR3 region is CATKGENTGELFF. In DNA, the CDR3 is TGTGCCACCAAAGGGGAGAACACCGGGGAGCTGTTTTTT.